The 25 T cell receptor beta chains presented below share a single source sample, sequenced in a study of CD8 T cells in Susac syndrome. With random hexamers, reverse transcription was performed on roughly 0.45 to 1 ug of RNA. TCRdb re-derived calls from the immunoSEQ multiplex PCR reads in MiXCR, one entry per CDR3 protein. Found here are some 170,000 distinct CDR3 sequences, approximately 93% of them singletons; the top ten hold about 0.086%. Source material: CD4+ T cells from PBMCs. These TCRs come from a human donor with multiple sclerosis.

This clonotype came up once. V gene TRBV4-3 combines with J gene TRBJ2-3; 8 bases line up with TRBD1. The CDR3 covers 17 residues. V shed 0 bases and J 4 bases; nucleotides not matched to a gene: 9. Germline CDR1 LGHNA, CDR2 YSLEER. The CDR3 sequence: CASSQEPGGIIADTQYF. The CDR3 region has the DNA TGCGCCAGCAGCCAAGAACCAGGGGGCATAATCGCAGATACGCAGTATTTT.

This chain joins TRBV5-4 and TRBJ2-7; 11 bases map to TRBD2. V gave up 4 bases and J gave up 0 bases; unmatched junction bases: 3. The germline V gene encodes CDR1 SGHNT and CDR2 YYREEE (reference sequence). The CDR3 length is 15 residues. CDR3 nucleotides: TGTGCCAGCAGCCAGGGGACTAGCGGCTCCTACGAGCAGTACTTC. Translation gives CASSQGTSGSYEQYF.

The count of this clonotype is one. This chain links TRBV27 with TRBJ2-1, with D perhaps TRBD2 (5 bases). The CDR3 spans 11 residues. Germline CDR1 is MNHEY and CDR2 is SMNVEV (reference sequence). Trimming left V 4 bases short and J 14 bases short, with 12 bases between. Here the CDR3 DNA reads TGTGCCAGCAGTTCACCGGGATTCGAGTTCTTC. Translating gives CASSSPGFEFF.

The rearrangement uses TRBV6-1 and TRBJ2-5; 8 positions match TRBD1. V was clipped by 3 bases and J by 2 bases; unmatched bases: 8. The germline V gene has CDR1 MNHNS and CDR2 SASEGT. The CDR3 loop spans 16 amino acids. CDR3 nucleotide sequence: TGTGCCAGCAGTGACCAGGGGGCAGGTGTACAAGAGACCCAGTACTTC. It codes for CASSDQGAGVQETQYF.

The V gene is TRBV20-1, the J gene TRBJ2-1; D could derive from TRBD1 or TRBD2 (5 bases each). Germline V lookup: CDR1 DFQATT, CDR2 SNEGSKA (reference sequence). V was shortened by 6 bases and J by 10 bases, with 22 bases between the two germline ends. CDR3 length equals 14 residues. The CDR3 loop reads CSARLGPSVVEQFF. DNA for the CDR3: TGCAGTGCACGACTGGGACCATCTGTTGTAGAGCAGTTCTTC.

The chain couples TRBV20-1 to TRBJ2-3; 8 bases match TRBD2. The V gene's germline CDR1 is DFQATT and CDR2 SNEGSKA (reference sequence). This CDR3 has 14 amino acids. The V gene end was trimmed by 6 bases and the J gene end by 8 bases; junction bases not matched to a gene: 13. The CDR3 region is CSARTSSAQGTQYF. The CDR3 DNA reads TGCAGTGCCCGGACTAGCTCGGCCCAGGGTACGCAGTATTTT.

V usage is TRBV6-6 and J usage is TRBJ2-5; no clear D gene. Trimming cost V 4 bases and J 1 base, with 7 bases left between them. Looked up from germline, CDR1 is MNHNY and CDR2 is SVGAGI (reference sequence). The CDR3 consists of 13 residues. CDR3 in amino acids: CASSSQSQETQYF. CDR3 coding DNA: TGTGCCAGCAGTTCCCAGTCCCAAGAGACCCAGTACTTC.

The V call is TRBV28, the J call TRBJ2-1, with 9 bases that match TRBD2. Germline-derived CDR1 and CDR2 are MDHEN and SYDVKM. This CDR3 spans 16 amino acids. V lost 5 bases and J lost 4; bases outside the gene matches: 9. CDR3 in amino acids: CASSLLRLAEYNEQFF. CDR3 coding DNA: TGTGCCAGCAGTCTCCTGAGACTAGCGGAATACAATGAGCAGTTCTTC.

The CDR3, as DNA: TGTGCCAGCTCACCGGCCCTTGGAGGGCACGACGGCTACACCTTC. The encoded protein is CASSPALGGHDGYTF. The rearrangement joins TRBV18 to TRBJ1-2; no reliable D call. The CDR3 is 15 residues long. Germline lookup yields CDR1 KGHSH and CDR2 LQKENI. Between the trimmed V and J ends, which lost 3 bases and 8 bases, there was a span of 19 bases.

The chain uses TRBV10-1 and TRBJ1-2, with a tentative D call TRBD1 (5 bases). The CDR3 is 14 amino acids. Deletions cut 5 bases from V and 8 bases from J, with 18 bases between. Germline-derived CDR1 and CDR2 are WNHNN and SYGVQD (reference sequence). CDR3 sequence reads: CASSCVRDPLGYTF. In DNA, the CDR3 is TGCGCCAGCAGTTGCGTTAGGGACCCCCTCGGCTACACCTTC.

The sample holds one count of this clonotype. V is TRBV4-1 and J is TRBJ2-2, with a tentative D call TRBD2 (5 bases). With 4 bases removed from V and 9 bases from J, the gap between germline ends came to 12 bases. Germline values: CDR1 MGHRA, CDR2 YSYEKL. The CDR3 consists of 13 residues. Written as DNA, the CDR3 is TGCGCCAGCAGCCTGAGAGGGTTTAGGGAGCTGTTTTTT. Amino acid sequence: CASSLRGFRELFF.

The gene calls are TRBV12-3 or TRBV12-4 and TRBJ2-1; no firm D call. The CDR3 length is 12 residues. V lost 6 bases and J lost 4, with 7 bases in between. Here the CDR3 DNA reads TGTGCCAGCAGACCCAGATACAATGAGCAGTTCTTC. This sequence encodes CASRPRYNEQFF.

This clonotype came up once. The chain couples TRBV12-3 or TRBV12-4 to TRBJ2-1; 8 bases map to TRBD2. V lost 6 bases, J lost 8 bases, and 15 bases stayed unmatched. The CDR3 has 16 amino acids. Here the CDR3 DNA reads TGTGCCAGCAGCATAGGACTAGCAGGGAGTGGTTATGAGCAGTTCTTC. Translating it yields CASSIGLAGSGYEQFF.

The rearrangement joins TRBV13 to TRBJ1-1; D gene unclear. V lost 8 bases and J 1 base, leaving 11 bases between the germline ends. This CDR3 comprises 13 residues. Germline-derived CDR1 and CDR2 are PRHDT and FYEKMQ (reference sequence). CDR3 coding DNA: TGTGCCAGCTTTGGACGGACGAACACTGAAGCTTTCTTT. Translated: CASFGRTNTEAFF. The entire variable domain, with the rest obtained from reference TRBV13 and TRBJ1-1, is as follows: AAGVIQSPRHLIKEKRETATLKCYPIPRHDTVYWYQQGPGQDPQFLISFYEKMQSDKGSIPDRFSAQQFSDYHSELNMSSLELGDSALYFCASFGRTNTEAFFGQGTRLTVV.

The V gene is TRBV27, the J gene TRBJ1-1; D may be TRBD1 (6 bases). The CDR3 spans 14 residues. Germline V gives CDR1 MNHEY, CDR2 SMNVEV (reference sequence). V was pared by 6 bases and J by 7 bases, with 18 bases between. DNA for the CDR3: TGTGCCAGCAGCAGGGTGGGGGCGCTTTTTGAAGCTTTCTTT. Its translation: CASSRVGALFEAFF.

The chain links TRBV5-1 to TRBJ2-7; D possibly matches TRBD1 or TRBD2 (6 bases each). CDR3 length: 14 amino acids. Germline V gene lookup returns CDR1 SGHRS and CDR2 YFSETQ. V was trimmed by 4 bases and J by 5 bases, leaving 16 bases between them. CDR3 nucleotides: TGCGCCAGCAGCCCACGACCCGGGGGCAACGAGCAGTACTTC. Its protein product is CASSPRPGGNEQYF.

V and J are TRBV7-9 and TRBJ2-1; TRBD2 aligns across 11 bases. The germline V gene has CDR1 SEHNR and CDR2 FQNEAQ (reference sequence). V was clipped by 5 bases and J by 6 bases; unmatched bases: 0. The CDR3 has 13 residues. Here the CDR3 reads CASSTSGSNEQFF. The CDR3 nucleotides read TGTGCCAGCAGCACTAGCGGGAGCAATGAGCAGTTCTTC.

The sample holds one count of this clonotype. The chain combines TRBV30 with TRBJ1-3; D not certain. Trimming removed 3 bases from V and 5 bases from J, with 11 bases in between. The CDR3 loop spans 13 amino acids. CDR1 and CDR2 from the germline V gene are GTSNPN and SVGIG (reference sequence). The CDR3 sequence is CAWRSTSRNTIYF. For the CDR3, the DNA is TGTGCCTGGAGGTCCACGAGCAGAAACACCATATATTTT. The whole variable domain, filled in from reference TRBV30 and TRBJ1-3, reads SQTIHQWPATLVQPVGSPLSLECTVEGTSNPNLYWYRQAAGRGLQLLFYSVGIGQISSEVPQNLSASRPQDRQFILSSKKLLLSDSGFYLCAWRSTSRNTIYFGEGSWLTVV.

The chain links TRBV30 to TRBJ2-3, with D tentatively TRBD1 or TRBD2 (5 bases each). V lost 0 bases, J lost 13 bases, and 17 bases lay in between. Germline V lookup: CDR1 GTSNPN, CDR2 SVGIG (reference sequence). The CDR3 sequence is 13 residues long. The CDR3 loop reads CAWSVQASSGEYF. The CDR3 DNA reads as TGTGCCTGGAGTGTACAGGCTAGCTCAGGAGAGTATTTT.

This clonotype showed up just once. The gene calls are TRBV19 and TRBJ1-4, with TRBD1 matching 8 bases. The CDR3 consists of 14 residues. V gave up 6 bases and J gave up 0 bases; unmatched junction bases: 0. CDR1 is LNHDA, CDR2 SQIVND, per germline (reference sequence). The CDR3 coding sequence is TGTGCCAGTAGGGACAGGGCAACTAATGAAAAACTGTTTTTT. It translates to CASRDRATNEKLFF.

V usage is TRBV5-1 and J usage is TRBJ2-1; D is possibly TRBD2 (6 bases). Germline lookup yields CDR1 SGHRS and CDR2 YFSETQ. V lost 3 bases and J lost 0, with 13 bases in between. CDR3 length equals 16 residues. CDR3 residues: CASSWGDGSSYNEQFF. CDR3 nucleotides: TGCGCCAGCAGCTGGGGGGACGGGAGCTCCTACAATGAGCAGTTCTTC. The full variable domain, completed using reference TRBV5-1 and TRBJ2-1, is KAGVTQTPRYLIKTRGQQVTLSCSPISGHRSVSWYQQTPGQGLQFLFEYFSETQRNKGNFPGRFSGRQFSNSRSEMNVSTLELGDSALYLCASSWGDGSSYNEQFFGPGTRLTVL.

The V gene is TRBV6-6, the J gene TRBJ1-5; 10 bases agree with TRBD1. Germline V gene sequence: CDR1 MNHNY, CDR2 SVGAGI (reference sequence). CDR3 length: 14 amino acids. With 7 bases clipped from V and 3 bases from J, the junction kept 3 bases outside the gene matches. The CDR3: CASTRQGANQPQHF. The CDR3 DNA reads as TGTGCCAGCACCCGACAGGGGGCCAATCAGCCCCAGCATTTT.

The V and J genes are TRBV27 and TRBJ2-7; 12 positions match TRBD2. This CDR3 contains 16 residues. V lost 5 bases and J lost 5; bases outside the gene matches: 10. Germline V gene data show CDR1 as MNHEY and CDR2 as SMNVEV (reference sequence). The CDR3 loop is CASSLLAGGPRDEQYF. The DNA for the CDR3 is TGTGCCAGCAGTCTCCTAGCGGGAGGGCCGAGGGACGAGCAGTACTTC.

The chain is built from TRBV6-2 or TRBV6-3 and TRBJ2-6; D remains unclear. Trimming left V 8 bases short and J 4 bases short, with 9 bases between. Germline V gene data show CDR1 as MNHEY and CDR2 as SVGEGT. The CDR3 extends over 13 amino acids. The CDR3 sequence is CASCGTGANVLTF. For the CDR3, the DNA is TGTGCCAGCTGCGGTACCGGGGCCAACGTCCTGACTTTC.

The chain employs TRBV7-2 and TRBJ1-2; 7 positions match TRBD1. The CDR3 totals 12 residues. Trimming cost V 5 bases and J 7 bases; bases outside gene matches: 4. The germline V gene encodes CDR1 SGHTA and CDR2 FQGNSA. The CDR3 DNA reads TGTGCCAGCAGCGATCGGGACAGTGGCTACACCTTC. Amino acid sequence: CASSDRDSGYTF. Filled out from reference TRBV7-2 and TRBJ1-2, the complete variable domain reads GAGVSQSPSNKVTEKGKDVELRCDPISGHTALYWYRQSLGQGLEFLIYFQGNSAPDKSGLPSDRFSAERTGGSVSTLTIQRTQQEDSAVYLCASSDRDSGYTFGSGTRLTVV.